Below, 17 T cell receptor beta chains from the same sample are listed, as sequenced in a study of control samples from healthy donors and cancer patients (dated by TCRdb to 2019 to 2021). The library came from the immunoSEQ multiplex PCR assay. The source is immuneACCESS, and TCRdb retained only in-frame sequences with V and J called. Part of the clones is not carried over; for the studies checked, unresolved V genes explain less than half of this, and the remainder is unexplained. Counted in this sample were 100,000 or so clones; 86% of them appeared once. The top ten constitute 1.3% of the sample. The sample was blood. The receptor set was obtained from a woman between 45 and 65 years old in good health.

In DNA form, the CDR3 reads TGTGCCAGCAGTGATCCAGGGAGAGGGGCCACTGAAGCTTTCTTT. Translation: CASSDPGRGATEAFF. This chain joins TRBV6-2 or TRBV6-3 and TRBJ1-1; possible D gene TRBD1, 5 bases. This CDR3 spans 15 amino acids. The V gene's germline CDR1 is MNHEY and CDR2 SVGEGT. Trimming removed 5 bases from V and 4 bases from J, with 17 bases in between.

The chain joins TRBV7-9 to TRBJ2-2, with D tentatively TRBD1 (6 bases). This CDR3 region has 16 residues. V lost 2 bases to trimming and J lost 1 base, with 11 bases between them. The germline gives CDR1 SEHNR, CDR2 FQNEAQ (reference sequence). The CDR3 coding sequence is TGTGCCAGCAGCTTAATAGACAGGTGGAACACCGGGGAGCTGTTTTTT. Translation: CASSLIDRWNTGELFF. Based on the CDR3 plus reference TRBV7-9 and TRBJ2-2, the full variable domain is DTGVSQNPRHKITKRGQNVTFRCDPISEHNRLYWYRQTLGQGPEFLTYFQNEAQLEKSRLLSDRFSAERPKGSFSTLEIQRTEQGDSAMYLCASSLIDRWNTGELFFGEGSRLTVL.

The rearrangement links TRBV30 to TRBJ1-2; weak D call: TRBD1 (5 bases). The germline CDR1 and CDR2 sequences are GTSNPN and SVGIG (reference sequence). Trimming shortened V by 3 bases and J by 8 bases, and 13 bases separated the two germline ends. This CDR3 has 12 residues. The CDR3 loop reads CAWSPGFGGYTF. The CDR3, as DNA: TGTGCCTGGAGCCCAGGGTTCGGGGGCTACACCTTC.

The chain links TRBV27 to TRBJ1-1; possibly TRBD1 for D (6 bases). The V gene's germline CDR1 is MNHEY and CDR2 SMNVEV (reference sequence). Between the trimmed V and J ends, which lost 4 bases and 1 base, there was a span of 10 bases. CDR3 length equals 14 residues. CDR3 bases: TGTGCCAGCAGTTATCAAGGGGGGAACACTGAAGCTTTCTTT. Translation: CASSYQGGNTEAFF.

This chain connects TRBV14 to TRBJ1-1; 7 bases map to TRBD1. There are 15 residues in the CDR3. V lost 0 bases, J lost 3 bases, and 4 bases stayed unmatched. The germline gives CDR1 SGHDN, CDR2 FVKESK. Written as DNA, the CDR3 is TGTGCCAGCAGCCAAGAGAACAGGGGCTACACTGAAGCTTTCTTT. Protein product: CASSQENRGYTEAFF.

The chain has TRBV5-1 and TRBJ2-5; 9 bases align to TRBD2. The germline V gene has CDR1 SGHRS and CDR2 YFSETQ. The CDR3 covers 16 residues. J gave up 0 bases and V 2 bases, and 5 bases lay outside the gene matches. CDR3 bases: TGCGCCAGCAGCTTTGGACTAGCGACGTACCAAGAGACCCAGTACTTC. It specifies CASSFGLATYQETQYF.

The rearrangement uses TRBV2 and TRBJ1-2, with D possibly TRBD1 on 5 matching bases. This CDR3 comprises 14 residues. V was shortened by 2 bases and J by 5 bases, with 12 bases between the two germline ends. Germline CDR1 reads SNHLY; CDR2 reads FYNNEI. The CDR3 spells CASSEQGSGYGYTF. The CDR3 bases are TGTGCCAGCAGTGAACAGGGATCTGGGTATGGCTACACCTTC.

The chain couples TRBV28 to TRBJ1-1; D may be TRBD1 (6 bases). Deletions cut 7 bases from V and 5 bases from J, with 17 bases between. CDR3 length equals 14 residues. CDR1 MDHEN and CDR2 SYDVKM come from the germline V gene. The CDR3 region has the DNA TGTGCCAGCACCAACTCGGACAGATATACTGAAGCTTTCTTT. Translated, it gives CASTNSDRYTEAFF.

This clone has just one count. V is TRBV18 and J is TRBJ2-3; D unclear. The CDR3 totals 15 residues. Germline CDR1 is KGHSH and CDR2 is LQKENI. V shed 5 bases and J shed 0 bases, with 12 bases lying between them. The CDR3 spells CASSGRIPSTDTQYF. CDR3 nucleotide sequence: TGTGCCAGCTCAGGAAGAATCCCTAGCACAGATACGCAGTATTTT.

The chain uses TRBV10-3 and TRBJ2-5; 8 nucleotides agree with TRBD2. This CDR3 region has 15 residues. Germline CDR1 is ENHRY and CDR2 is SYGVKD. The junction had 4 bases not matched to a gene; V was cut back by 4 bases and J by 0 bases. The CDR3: CAISGIAGYQETQYF. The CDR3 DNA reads TGTGCCATCAGTGGGATAGCGGGGTACCAAGAGACCCAGTACTTC.

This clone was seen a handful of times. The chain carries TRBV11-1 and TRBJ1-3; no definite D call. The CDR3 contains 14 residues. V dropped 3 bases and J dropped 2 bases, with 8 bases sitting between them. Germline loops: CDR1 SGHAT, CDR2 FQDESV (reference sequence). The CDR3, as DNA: TGTGCCAGCAGCTTCTCAGGAGCTGGAAACACCATATATTTT. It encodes CASSFSGAGNTIYF.

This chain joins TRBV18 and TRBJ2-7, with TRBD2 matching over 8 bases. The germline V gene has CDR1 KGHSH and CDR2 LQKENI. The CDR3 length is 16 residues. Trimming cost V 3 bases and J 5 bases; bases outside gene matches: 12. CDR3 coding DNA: TGTGCCAGCTCACCCACTAGCGGAGTAGAAAGGGACGAGCAGTACTTC. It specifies CASSPTSGVERDEQYF.

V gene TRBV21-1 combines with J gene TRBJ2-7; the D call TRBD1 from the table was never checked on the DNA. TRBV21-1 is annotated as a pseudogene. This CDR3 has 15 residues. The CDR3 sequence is CASSKEVQGDGEQYF. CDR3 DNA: TGTGCCAGCAGCAAAGAGGTCCAGGGGGATGGCGAGCAGTACTTC.

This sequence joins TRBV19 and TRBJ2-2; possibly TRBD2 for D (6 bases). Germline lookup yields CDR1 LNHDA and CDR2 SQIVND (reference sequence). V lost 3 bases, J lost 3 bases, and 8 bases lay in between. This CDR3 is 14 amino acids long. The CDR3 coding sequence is TGTGCCAGTAGTATTAGGAGGGACACCGGGGAGCTGTTTTTT. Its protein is CASSIRRDTGELFF. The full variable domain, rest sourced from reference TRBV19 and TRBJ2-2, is DGGITQSPKYLFRKEGQNVTLSCEQNLNHDAMYWYRQDPGQGLRLIYYSQIVNDFQKGDIAEGYSVSREKKESFPLTVTSAQKNPTAFYLCASSIRRDTGELFFGEGSRLTVL.

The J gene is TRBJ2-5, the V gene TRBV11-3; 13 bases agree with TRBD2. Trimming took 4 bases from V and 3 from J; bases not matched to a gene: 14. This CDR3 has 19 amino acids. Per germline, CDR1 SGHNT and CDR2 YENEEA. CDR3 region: CASSSYQEGTSGNKETQYF. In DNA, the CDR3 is TGTGCCAGCAGCTCCTATCAGGAAGGGACTAGCGGGAATAAAGAGACCCAGTACTTC.

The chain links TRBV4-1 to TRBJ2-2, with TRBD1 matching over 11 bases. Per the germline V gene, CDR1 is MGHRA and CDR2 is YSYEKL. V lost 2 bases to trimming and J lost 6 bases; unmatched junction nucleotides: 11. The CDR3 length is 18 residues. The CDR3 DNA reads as TGCGCCAGCAGCCAATTTGGGTTCTCGGGACAGGGGGCCGGGGAGCTGTTTTTT. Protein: CASSQFGFSGQGAGELFF.

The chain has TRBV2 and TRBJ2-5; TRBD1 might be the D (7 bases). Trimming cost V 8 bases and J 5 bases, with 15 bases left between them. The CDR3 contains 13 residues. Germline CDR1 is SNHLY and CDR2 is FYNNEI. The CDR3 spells CASRKGGQETQYF. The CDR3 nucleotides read TGTGCCAGCCGCAAGGGGGGACAGGAGACCCAGTACTTC.